This T cell receptor (beta chain) was identified during a study of T cells after yellow fever vaccination. Study observations and caveats: Within FACS-sorted repertoires, abundant clonotypes contaminating from the bulk population could be present.

As TCR cDNA was made by 5'RACE template switching, a universal primer site and UMIs were added. TCRdb re-called the 5' RACE reads with MiXCR, one entry per CDR3 protein. The sample contains over 110,000 distinct CDR3 sequences, 7% to 9% of which appear only once. On this clonotype itself: What it recognizes is unknown.

Per germline, CDR1 WSHSY and CDR2 SAAADI. Germline trimming cut 3 bases from V and 1 base from J; bases unmatched to any gene: 7. The CDR3 is 16 amino acids. The clonotype was recovered from a man under 40 who received the YFV17D yellow fever vaccine. Sequenced here: CD4+ T cells sorted from PBMCs, sampled 5 days after the yellow fever booster vaccination. The rearrangement joins TRBV10-2 to TRBJ2-3, with 7 bases lining up with TRBD1. CDR3 region: CASSDLAGQGTDTQYF. Here the CDR3 DNA reads TGCGCCAGCAGTGACTTGGCAGGACAGGGCACAGATACGCAGTATTTT.